The 21 T cell receptor beta chains reported below all come from one sample, sequenced in a study of OX40 agonist ivuxolimab in advanced cancers. The library was built by means of the immunoSEQ multiplex PCR assay. TCRdb took over this immuneACCESS table, retaining in-frame rearrangements with V and J assigned. Such tables are incomplete; in checked studies, under half of the missing clones stem from an unresolved V gene, and the remainder is unexplained. For this sample there are roughly 60,000 clones; about 81% appear just once. Of the sample, 2% to 2.5% falls within the top ten clones. This specimen was CD4+ or CD8+ T cells sorted from blood, taken in a trial of the OX40 agonist ivuxolimab. All receptors come from an adult with an advanced solid tumor such as melanoma, head and neck, liver or kidney cancer.

This chain uses TRBV6-1 with TRBJ2-3; no clear D. Germline V gene lookup returns CDR1 MNHNS and CDR2 SASEGT. The CDR3 totals 11 residues. The CDR3 protein is CGCRSTDTQYF. The CDR3 DNA follows: TGTGGTTGCAGAAGCACAGATACGCAGTATTTT.

This clone was counted a few times. The chain uses TRBV6-4 and TRBJ2-7; no clear D gene. V lost 5 bases and J lost 6, with 8 bases in between. The CDR3 has 11 amino acids. From germline, CDR1 is MRHNA and CDR2 SNTAGT. This CDR3 is CASSPLSEQYF. The DNA for the CDR3 is TGTGCCAGCAGTCCCCTCTCCGAGCAGTACTTC.

The chain combines TRBV9 with TRBJ2-2; D might be TRBD2 (6 bases). CDR3 size: 16 residues. Trimming took 3 bases from V and 0 from J, leaving 12 bases between them. Germline CDR1 and CDR2: SGDLS and YYNGEE. CDR3 DNA: TGTGCCAGCAGCGCGCCGGGACTTCCGAACACCGGGGAGCTGTTTTTT. It is translated as CASSAPGLPNTGELFF. The full variable domain, rest sourced from reference TRBV9 and TRBJ2-2, is DSGVTQTPKHLITATGQRVTLRCSPRSGDLSVYWYQQSLDQGLQFLIQYYNGEERAKGNILERFSAQQFPDLHSELNLSSLELGDSALYFCASSAPGLPNTGELFFGEGSRLTVL.

V and J are TRBV19 and TRBJ2-3; D might be TRBD2 (6 bases). Germline lookup yields CDR1 LNHDA and CDR2 SQIVND (reference sequence). This CDR3 contains 16 residues. V was cut by 4 bases and J by 0 bases, with 14 bases left in between. The CDR3 loop is CASSTASALSTDTQYF. In DNA, the CDR3 is TGTGCCAGTAGTACCGCTAGCGCCTTAAGCACAGATACGCAGTATTTT. The variable domain in full, with the rest retrieved from reference TRBV19 and TRBJ2-3, is DGGITQSPKYLFRKEGQNVTLSCEQNLNHDAMYWYRQDPGQGLRLIYYSQIVNDFQKGDIAEGYSVSREKKESFPLTVTSAQKNPTAFYLCASSTASALSTDTQYFGPGTRLTVL.

This chain joins TRBV28 and TRBJ2-5, with 11 bases that match TRBD2. The V segment lost 6 bases and the J segment 3 bases; nucleotides outside the gene matches: 9. CDR1 MDHEN and CDR2 SYDVKM come from the germline V gene. This CDR3 contains 16 residues. The chain's CDR3 is CASSWRRLAGKETQYF. CDR3 nucleotides: TGTGCCAGCAGCTGGAGGAGACTAGCGGGGAAAGAGACCCAGTACTTC.

The gene calls are TRBV18 and TRBJ1-5; no reliable D call. The CDR3 totals 14 residues. Germline V gives CDR1 KGHSH, CDR2 LQKENI. Trimming cost V 1 base and J 3 bases, with 7 bases left between them. The CDR3 is CASSPQAANQPQHF. CDR3 DNA sequence: TGTGCCAGCTCACCACAGGCGGCCAATCAGCCCCAGCATTTT.

The V call is TRBV6-6, the J call TRBJ2-5; TRBD1 matches 8 bases. The CDR3 loop spans 12 amino acids. The V segment lost 9 bases and the J segment 3 bases; nucleotides outside the gene matches: 3. Per germline, CDR1 MNHNY and CDR2 SVGAGI (reference sequence). CDR3 bases: TGTGCCAGTGCGACAGGGGAAGAGACCCAGTACTTC. This codes for CASATGEETQYF.

The rearrangement joins TRBV27 to TRBJ2-1; the D call may be TRBD1 or TRBD2 (6 bases each). The CDR3 sequence is 14 residues long. Trimming shortened V by 2 bases and J by 14 bases, and 19 bases separated the two germline ends. Germline V gives CDR1 MNHEY, CDR2 SMNVEV (reference sequence). CDR3 sequence: CASSLTVGGAVKFF. Written as DNA, the CDR3 is TGTGCCAGCAGTTTAACGGTGGGGGGCGCGGTAAAGTTCTTC.

This sequence joins TRBV5-4 and TRBJ2-7; D not resolved. Germline CDR1 SGHNT, CDR2 YYREEE (reference sequence). The CDR3 extends over 11 amino acids. V was shortened by 4 bases and J by 2 bases, with 4 bases between the two germline ends. The CDR3 DNA reads as TGTGCCAGCAGCGGCCCCTACGAGCAGTACTTC. It yields the protein CASSGPYEQYF.

V usage is TRBV6-1 and J usage is TRBJ1-3; D is perhaps TRBD1 (5 bases). The CDR3 is made up of 15 amino acids. Trimming cost V 10 bases and J 4 bases, with 20 bases left between them. The V gene's germline CDR1 is MNHNS and CDR2 SASEGT. CDR3 protein: CATMFDGTRGNTIYF. CDR3 DNA: TGTGCCACCATGTTTGACGGGACTCGCGGAAACACCATATATTTT.

The rearrangement links TRBV5-4 to TRBJ1-3; D unresolved. There are 14 residues in the CDR3. Trimming removed 0 bases from V and 3 bases from J, with 7 bases in between. In germline, CDR1 is SGHNT, CDR2 YYREEE (reference sequence). The CDR3 bases are TGTGCCAGCAGCTTGGGAGGGAATGGAAACACCATATATTTT. Amino acid sequence: CASSLGGNGNTIYF.

The rearrangement joins TRBV2 to TRBJ1-1; tentative D call: TRBD1 (6 bases). The CDR3 has 14 residues. The V gene's germline CDR1 is SNHLY and CDR2 FYNNEI. V was trimmed by 6 bases and J by 1 base, leaving 12 bases between them. CDR3 protein: CASSETGPNTEAFF. DNA of the CDR3: TGTGCCAGCAGCGAAACAGGGCCGAACACTGAAGCTTTCTTT.

The chain couples TRBV6-1 to TRBJ2-5; TRBD2 aligns across 12 bases. The V and J ends lost 7 bases and 2 bases, in that order; junction bases with no gene match: 5. Germline CDR1 MNHNS, CDR2 SASEGT. This CDR3 has 15 residues. The DNA for the CDR3 is TGTGCCAGCACCCTAGCGGGAGGGCCGCAAGAGACCCAGTACTTC. Translation gives CASTLAGGPQETQYF.

J is TRBJ1-2 and V is TRBV4-2, with a tentative D call TRBD1 (6 bases). CDR1 and CDR2 from the germline V gene are LGHNA and YNFKEQ. V was clipped by 1 base and J by 8 bases, with 11 bases between them. The CDR3 is made up of 13 amino acids. The CDR3 region is CASSQGAGVGYTF. CDR3 DNA sequence: TGTGCCAGCAGCCAAGGGGCAGGGGTCGGCTACACCTTC.

CDR3: CASSPLAGGLRNEQFF. The CDR3 coding sequence is TGTGCCAGCTCACCACTAGCGGGGGGCTTACGCAATGAGCAGTTCTTC. The chain couples TRBV18 to TRBJ2-1; TRBD2 aligns across 10 bases. CDR1 and CDR2 from the germline V gene are KGHSH and LQKENI. J was trimmed by 6 bases and V by 1 base; bases with no gene match: 6. The CDR3 loop spans 16 amino acids.

This chain joins TRBV27 and TRBJ1-1; D gene ambiguous. CDR1 is MNHEY, CDR2 SMNVEV, per germline (reference sequence). V was trimmed by 6 bases and J by 1 base, leaving 12 bases between them. The CDR3 spans 14 residues. The DNA of the CDR3 is TGTGCCAGCAGAAACGGACGGGGGAACACTGAAGCTTTCTTT. It encodes CASRNGRGNTEAFF.

The V gene is TRBV5-4, the J gene TRBJ2-7; unclear D gene. The CDR3 runs 12 residues. The V gene's germline CDR1 is SGHNT and CDR2 YYREEE (reference sequence). V was shortened by 0 bases and J by 6 bases, with 7 bases between the two germline ends. The CDR3 region is CASSLDTFEQYF. The CDR3 coding sequence is TGTGCCAGCAGCTTGGACACTTTCGAGCAGTACTTC.

The chain carries TRBV2 and TRBJ2-7; possibly TRBD1 for D (6 bases). The CDR3 is 13 residues long. Germline V gene lookup returns CDR1 SNHLY and CDR2 FYNNEI. The V gene lost 5 bases and the J gene lost 7 bases, with 15 bases spanning the gap. The DNA of the CDR3 is TGTGCCAGCAGTTTACAGGGCACAGGGGAGCAGTACTTC. Its translation: CASSLQGTGEQYF.

This chain uses TRBV18 with TRBJ1-2, with a possible D match to TRBD1 (5 bases). The length of the CDR3 is 16 residues. Germline V gene sequence: CDR1 KGHSH, CDR2 LQKENI. V lost 3 bases, J lost 6 bases, and 20 bases lay in between. CDR3: CASSPSAGARGNGYTF. The DNA for the CDR3 is TGTGCCAGCTCACCTTCGGCTGGGGCGAGGGGCAATGGCTACACCTTC. Full variable domain (outside the CDR3, taken from reference TRBV18 and TRBJ1-2): NAGVMQNPRHLVRRRGQEARLRCSPMKGHSHVYWYRQLPEEGLKFMVYLQKENIIDESGMPKERFSAEFPKEGPSILRIQQVVRGDSAAYFCASSPSAGARGNGYTFGSGTRLTVV.

This clone was detected only once. The chain joins TRBV29-1 to TRBJ2-2; unclear D gene. V was trimmed by 7 bases and J by 3 bases, leaving 9 bases between them. The CDR3 is 12 amino acids. CDR1 and CDR2 from the germline V gene are SQVTM and ANQGSEA. CDR3 sequence reads: CSAFRDTGELFF. CDR3 DNA sequence: TGCAGCGCCTTTCGGGACACCGGGGAGCTGTTTTTT.

The chain employs TRBV6-6 and TRBJ2-3; D uncertain. This CDR3 comprises 12 residues. Germline CDR1 is MNHNY and CDR2 is SVGAGI (reference sequence). Trimming shortened V by 6 bases and J by 4 bases, and 8 bases separated the two germline ends. The CDR3 nucleotides are TGTGCCAGCAGAGATAGCCCAGATACGCAGTATTTT. It codes for CASRDSPDTQYF.